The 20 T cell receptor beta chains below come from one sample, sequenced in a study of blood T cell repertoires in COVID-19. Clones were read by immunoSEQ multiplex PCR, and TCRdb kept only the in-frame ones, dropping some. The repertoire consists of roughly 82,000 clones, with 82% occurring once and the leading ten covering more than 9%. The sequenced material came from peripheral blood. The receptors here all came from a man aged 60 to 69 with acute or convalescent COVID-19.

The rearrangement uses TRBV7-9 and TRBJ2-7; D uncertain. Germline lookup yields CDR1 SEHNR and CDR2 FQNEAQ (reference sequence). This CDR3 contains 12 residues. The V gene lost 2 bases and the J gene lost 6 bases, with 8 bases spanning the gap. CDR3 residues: CASSLHPLEQYF. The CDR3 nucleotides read TGTGCCAGCAGCTTACACCCACTCGAGCAGTACTTC.

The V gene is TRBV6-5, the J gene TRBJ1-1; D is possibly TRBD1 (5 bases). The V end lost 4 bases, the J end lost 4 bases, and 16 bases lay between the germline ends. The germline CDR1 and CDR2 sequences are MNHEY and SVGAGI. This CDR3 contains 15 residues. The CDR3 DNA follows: TGTGCCAGCAGTTTACAGGTAACGGGGGGCACTGAAGCTTTCTTT. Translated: CASSLQVTGGTEAFF.

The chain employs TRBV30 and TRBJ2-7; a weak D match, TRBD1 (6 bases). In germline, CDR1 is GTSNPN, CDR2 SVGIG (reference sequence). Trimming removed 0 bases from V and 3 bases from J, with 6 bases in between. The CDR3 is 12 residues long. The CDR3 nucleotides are TGTGCCTGGAGTGTACAGGGCTACGAGCAGTACTTC. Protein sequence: CAWSVQGYEQYF.

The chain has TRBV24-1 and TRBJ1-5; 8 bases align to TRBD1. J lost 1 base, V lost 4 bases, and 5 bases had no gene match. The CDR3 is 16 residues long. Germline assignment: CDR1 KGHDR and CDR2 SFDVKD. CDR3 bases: TGTGCCACCAGTGACCTGGACAGGGCGAGCAATCAGCCCCAGCATTTT. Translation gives CATSDLDRASNQPQHF.

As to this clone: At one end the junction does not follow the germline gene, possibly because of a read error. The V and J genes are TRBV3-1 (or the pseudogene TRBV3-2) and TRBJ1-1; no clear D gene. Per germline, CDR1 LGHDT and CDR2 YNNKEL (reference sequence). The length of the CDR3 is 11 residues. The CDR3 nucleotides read TGTGCCAGCAGCCAAGATGGGAGGGTCTCCTTT. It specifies CASSQDGRVSF.

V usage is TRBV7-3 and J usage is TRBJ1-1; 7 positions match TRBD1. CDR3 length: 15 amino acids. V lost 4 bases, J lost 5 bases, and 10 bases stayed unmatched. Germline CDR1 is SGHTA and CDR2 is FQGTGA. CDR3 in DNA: TGTGCCAGCAGCTCGGCGGCTGCCAGGGGGACTGAAGCTTTCTTT. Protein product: CASSSAAARGTEAFF.

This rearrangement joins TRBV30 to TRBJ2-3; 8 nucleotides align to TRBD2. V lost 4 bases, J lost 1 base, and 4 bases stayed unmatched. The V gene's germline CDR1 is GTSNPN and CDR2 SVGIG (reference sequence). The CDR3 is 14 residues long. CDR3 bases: TGTGCCTGGATTCCAGCGGGGGGCACAGATACGCAGTATTTT. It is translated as CAWIPAGGTDTQYF.

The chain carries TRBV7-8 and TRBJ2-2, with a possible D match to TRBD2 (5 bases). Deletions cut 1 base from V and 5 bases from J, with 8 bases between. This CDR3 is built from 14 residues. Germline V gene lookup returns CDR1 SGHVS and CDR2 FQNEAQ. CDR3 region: CASSLGGLTGELFF. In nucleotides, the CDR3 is TGTGCCAGCAGCTTAGGAGGGCTTACCGGGGAGCTGTTTTTT. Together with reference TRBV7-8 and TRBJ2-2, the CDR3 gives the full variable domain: GAGVSQSPRYKVAKRGQDVALRCDPISGHVSLFWYQQALGQGPEFLTYFQNEAQLDKSGLPSDRFFAERPEGSVSTLKIQRTQQEDSAVYLCASSLGGLTGELFFGEGSRLTVL.

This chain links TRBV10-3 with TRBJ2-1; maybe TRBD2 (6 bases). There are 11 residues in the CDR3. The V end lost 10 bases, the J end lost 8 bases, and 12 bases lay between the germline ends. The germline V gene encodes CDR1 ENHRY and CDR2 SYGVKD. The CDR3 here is CATGRDYEQFF. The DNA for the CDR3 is TGTGCCACTGGGCGGGACTATGAGCAGTTCTTC.

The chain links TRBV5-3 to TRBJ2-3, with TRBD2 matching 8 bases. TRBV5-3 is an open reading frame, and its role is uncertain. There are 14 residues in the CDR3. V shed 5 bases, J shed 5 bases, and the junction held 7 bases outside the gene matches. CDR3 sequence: CARRGAGAEDTQYF. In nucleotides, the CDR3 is TGTGCCAGAAGGGGAGCGGGGGCGGAAGATACGCAGTATTTT.

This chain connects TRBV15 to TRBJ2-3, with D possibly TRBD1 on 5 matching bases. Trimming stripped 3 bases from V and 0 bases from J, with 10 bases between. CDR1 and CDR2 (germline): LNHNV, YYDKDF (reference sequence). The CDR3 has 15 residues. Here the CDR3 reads CATSSEQVSTDTQYF. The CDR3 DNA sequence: TGTGCCACCAGCAGCGAACAGGTTAGCACAGATACGCAGTATTTT.

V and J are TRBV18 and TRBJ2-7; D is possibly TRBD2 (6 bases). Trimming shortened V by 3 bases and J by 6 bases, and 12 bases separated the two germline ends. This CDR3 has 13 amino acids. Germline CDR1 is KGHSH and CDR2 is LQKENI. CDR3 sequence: CASSPDYSGEQYF. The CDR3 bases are TGTGCCAGCTCACCGGACTATTCGGGCGAGCAGTACTTC.

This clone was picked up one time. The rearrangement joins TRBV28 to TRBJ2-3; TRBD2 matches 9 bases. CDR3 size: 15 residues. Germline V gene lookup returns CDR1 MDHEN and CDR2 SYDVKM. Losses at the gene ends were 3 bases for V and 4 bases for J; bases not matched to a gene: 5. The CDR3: CASSFSSGAADTQYF. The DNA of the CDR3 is TGTGCCAGCAGTTTTTCTAGCGGGGCCGCAGATACGCAGTATTTT.

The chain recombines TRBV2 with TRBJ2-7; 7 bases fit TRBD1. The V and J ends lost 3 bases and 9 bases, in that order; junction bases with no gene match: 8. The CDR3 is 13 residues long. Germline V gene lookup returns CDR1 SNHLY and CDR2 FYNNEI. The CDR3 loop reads CASSEGQHNGQYF. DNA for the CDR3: TGTGCCAGCAGTGAGGGACAGCACAATGGGCAGTACTTC.

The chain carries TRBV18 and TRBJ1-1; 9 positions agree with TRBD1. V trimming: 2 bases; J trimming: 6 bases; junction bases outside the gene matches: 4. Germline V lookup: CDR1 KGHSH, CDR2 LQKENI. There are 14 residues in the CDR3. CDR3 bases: TGTGCCAGCTCACCAACGGGACAGGGCGCTGAAGCTTTCTTT. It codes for CASSPTGQGAEAFF.

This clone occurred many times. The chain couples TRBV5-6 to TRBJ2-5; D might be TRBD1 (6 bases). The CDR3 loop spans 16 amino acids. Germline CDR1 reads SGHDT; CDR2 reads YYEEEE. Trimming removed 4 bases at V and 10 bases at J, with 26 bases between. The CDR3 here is CASSLGRQALTGGQYF. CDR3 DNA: TGTGCCAGCAGCCTAGGTAGACAGGCATTGACGGGTGGCCAGTACTTC.

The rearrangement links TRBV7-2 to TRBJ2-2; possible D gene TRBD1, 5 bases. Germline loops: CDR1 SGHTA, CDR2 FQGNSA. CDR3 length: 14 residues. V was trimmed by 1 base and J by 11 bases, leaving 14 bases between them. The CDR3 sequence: CASSLVQLQGELFF. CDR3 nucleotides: TGTGCCAGCAGCTTAGTACAGCTCCAGGGAGAGCTGTTTTTT.

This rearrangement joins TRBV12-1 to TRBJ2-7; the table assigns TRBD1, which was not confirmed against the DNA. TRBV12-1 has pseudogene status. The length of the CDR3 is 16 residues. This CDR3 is CASRKPPGQGAVEQYF. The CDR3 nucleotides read TGTGCCAGCAGGAAGCCACCCGGACAGGGGGCTGTCGAGCAGTACTTC.

The CDR3 bases are TGTGCCAGCAGCTTAGGGCAGGGGACCTATGCTGGTGGCTACACCTTC. Translated: CASSLGQGTYAGGYTF. J is TRBJ1-2 and V is TRBV7-9, with D tentatively TRBD1 (6 bases). This CDR3 is 16 amino acids long. Germline-derived CDR1 and CDR2 are SEHNR and FQNEAQ (reference sequence). Trimming removed 1 base from V and 7 bases from J, with 19 bases in between.

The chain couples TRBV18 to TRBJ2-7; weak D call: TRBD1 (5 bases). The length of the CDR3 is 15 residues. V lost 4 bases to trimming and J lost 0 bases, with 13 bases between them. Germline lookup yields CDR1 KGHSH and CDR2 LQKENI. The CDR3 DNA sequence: TGTGCCAGCTCACTTGGGGCCGTTAGCTCCTACGAGCAGTACTTC. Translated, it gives CASSLGAVSSYEQYF.